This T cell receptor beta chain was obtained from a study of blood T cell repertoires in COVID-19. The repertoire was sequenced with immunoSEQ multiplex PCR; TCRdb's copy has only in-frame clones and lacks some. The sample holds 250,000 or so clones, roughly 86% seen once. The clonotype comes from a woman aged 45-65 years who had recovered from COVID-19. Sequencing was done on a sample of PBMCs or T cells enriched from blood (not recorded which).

Here the CDR3 DNA reads TGTGCCAGCAGTTACTCGAGGGCACTCACTGAAGCTTTCTTT. This codes for CASSYSRALTEAFF. The chain uses TRBV6-2 or TRBV6-3 and TRBJ1-1, with unresolved D. There are 14 residues in the CDR3. Germline V gene data show CDR1 as MNHEY and CDR2 as SVGEGT. V gave up 0 bases and J gave up 4 bases, with 9 bases separating them.